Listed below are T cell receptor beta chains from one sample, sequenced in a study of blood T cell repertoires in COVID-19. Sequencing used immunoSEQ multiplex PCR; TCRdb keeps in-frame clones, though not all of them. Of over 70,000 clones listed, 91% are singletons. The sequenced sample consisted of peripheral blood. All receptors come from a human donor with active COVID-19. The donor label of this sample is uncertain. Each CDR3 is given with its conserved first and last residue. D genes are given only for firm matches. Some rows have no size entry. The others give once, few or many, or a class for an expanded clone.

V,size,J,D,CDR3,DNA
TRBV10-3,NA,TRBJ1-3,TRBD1,CAIRGTGYGNTIYF,TGTGCCATCAGAGGGACAGGGTATGGAAACACCATATATTTT
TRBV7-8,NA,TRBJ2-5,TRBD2,CASSRPTSGGNQETQYF,TGTGCCAGCAGCCGGCCGACTAGCGGGGGGAATCAAGAGACCCAGTACTTC
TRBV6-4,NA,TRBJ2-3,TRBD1,CASSEGQFSTDTQYF,TGTGCCAGCAGCGAGGGACAGTTTAGCACAGATACGCAGTATTTT
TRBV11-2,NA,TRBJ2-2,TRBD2,CASKTSGYTGELFF,TGTGCCAGCAAGACTAGCGGTTACACCGGGGAGCTGTTTTTT
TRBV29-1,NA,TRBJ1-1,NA,CSVRPGVNTEAFF,TGCAGCGTTCGCCCAGGGGTTAACACTGAAGCTTTCTTT
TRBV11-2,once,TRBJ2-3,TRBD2,CASTAAGGPDTQYF,TGTGCCAGCACGGCGGCGGGGGGGCCAGATACGCAGTATTTT
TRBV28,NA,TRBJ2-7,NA,CASRSLYEQYF,TGTGCCAGCCGTTCCCTCTACGAGCAGTACTTC
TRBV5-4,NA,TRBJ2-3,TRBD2,CASSPGLAPDTQYF,TGTGCCAGCAGCCCGGGACTAGCGCCCGATACGCAGTATTTT
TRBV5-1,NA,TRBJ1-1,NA,CASSITVGGTEAFF,TGCGCCAGCAGCATTACAGTGGGGGGGACTGAAGCTTTCTTT
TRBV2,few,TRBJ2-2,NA,CASREQGPTGELFF,TGTGCCAGCAGGGAACAGGGTCCCACCGGGGAGCTGTTTTTT
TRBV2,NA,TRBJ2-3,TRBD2,CASSSLAGAGDTQYF,TGTGCCAGCAGTTCCCTAGCGGGGGCAGGGGATACGCAGTATTTT
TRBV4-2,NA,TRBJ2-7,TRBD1,CASSQTTTGAPSYEQYF,TGTGCCAGCAGCCAAACAACTACAGGGGCCCCGTCCTACGAGCAGTACTTC
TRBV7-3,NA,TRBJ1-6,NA,CASSLRSSYNSPLHF,TGTGCCAGCAGCTTACGGAGCTCCTATAATTCACCCCTCCACTTT
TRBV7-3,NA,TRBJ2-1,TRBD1,CASSLIRGNEQFF,TGTGCCAGCAGCTTAATCAGGGGGAATGAGCAGTTCTTC
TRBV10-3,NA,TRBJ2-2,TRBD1,CAIRRTGESNANTGELFF,TGTGCCATCAGGAGGACAGGGGAAAGCAATGCGAACACCGGGGAGCTGTTTTTT